The T cell receptor (beta chain) under discussion was sequenced for a study of blood T cell repertoires in COVID-19. Overall study context: The United States, Italy and Spain supplied acute and convalescent COVID-19 samples. T cells, B-cell-depleted T cells, or PBMCs supplied cDNA or gDNA.

In the original workflow: How many nucleated cells were present was estimated from reference gene primer amplification. Profiled with immunoSEQ multiplex PCR; TCRdb holds only in-frame clones, not every one. V and J calls and clone size come straight from that table; D and trimming were deduced from the DNA. The data hold some 150,000 clones, with roughly 79% observed a single time. The CDR3 is 14 amino acids. V was pared by 6 bases and J by 7 bases, with 11 bases of the junction left unmatched. The germline gives CDR1 MDHEN, CDR2 SYDVKM. The chain carries TRBV28 and TRBJ1-2, with TRBD1 identical over 7 bases. The receptor was derived from a human donor with acute or convalescent COVID-19. The donor label of this sample is uncertain. Sequencing was done on a sample of peripheral blood. CDR3 nucleotides: TGTGCCAGCAGATCGGGACAGCCCGGGGGTGGCTACACCTTC. It yields the protein CASRSGQPGGGYTF.